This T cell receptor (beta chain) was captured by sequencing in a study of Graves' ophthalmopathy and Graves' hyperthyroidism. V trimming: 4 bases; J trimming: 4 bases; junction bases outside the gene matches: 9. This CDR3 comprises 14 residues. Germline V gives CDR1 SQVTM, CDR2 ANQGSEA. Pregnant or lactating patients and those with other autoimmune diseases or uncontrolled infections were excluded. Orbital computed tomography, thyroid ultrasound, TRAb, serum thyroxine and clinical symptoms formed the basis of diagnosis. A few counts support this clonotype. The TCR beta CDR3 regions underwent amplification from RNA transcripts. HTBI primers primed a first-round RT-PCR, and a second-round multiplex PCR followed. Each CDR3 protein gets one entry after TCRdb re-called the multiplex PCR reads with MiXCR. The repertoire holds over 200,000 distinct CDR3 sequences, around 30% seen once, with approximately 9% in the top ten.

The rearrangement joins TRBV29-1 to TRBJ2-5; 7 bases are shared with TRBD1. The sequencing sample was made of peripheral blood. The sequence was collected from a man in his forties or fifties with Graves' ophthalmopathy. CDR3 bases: TGCAGCGTTGTAGGACAGGCGATTTTAGAGACCCAGTACTTC. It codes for CSVVGQAILETQYF.